This TCR beta chain was documented in a study of human T cells and chemical hapten exposure. Study in general: Sensitization used 2% DPC on roughly 2 cm by roughly 2 cm upper inner arm skin. Study results and limitations: Clustering by CDR3 similarity yielded significantly more large clusters from expanded TCRs than controls.

This clonotype was counted at least ten times. Its specificity is unknown. The CDR3 sequence is 14 residues long. With 5 bases removed from V and 5 bases from J, the gap between germline ends came to 13 bases. Germline V gene data show CDR1 as MNHNY and CDR2 as SVGAGI (reference sequence). Original processing notes: Sample TCR totals centred on a median of approximately 96,000, ranging about 20,000 to 690,600. TCRdb ran MiXCR on the RACE reads and lists one entry per CDR3 protein. V and J calls and clone size were set by TCRdb, not the authors. This repertoire shows 65,000 to 95,000 distinct CDR3 sequences, about 6.6% found once; its top ten account for 1% to 1.5%. Time point of the sample: patch test 2, 6 weeks after DPC sensitization. As to treatment: therapeutic diphenylcyclopropenone sensitization with weekly scalp DPC.

This receptor was taken from a woman aged 25 to 45 with alopecia areata. Some clones in this sample may be carry-over from other donors' samples. The chain is built from TRBV6-6 and TRBJ2-1; tentatively, D is TRBD2 (5 bases). The sample in question was whole blood, obtained in connection with sensitization to the hapten diphenylcyclopropenone (DPC). The CDR3 reads CASSRTVGDNEQFF. CDR3 DNA: TGTGCCAGCAGTCGGACGGTGGGAGACAATGAGCAGTTCTTC.